This T cell receptor beta chain was sequenced for a study of response to subunit inactivated influenza vaccine. TCRdb reprocessed the RT-PCR reads via MiXCR and lists one record per CDR3 protein. The data contain 650,000 to 700,000 distinct CDR3 sequences, 15% to 18% of them singletons. Findings of the study overall: A suggestion made by the authors is that each seasonal influenza vaccination recruits few new T cells.

V lost 4 bases and J lost 0; bases outside the gene matches: 4. The CDR3 sequence is 15 residues long. CDR1 and CDR2 (germline): SGHRS, YFSETQ. There are many counts of this clonotype. Its antigen is still unknown. The V call is TRBV5-1, the J call TRBJ2-1; 7 positions match TRBD1. This TCR was recovered from a man in his forties or fifties who received an inactivated influenza vaccine. This specimen consisted of PBMCs from blood, obtained 11 to 12 days after vaccination. In nucleotides, the CDR3 is TGCGCCAGCAGCCCGACAGGGACCTCCTACAATGAGCAGTTCTTC. This codes for CASSPTGTSYNEQFF.